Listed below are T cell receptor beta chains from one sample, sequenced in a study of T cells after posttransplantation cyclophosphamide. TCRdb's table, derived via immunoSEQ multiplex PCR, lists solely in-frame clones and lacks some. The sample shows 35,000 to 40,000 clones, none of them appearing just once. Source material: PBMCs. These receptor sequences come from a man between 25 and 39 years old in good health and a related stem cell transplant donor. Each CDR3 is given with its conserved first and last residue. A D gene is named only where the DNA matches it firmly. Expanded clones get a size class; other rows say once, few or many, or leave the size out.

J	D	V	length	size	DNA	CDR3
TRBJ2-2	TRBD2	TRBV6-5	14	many	TGTGCCAGCAGTAGCGGGGGGGCGACCGGGGAGCTGTTTTTT	CASSSGGATGELFF
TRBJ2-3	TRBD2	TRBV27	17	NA	TGTGCCAGCAGTTTAATCCTAGCGGGGGGTGTAACAGATACGCAGTATTTT	CASSLILAGGVTDTQYF
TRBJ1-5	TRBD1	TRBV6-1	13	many	TGTGCCAGCACCCCACTCAGGGGGCAGCCCCAGCATTTT	CASTPLRGQPQHF
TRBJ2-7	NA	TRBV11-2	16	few	TGTGCCAGCAGCTTAGTTGCGGGACAAGTGACCTACGAGCAGTACTTC	CASSLVAGQVTYEQYF
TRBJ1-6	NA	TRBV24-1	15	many	TGTGCCACCAGTGTCCAGGTACTCTATAATTCACCCCTCCACTTT	CATSVQVLYNSPLHF
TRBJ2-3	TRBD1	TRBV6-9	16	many	TGTGCCAGCAGACCTAGACAGGGACCCTCCACAGATACGCAGTATTTT	CASRPRQGPSTDTQYF
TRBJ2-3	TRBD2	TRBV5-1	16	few	TGCGCCAGCAGCCCCAGACTAGCGGGGGACACAGATACGCAGTATTTT	CASSPRLAGDTDTQYF
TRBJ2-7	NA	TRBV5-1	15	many	TGCGCCAGCAGCTTGGTAGCTAGCGACACCTACGAGCAGTACTTC	CASSLVASDTYEQYF
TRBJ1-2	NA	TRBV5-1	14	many	TGCGCCAGCAGCTTAGGTCAGGGATGGAGAGGCTACACCTTC	CASSLGQGWRGYTF
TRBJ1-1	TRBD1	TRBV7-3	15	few	TGTGCCAGCAGCTCTGACAGGGGGAGGGACACTGAAGCTTTCTTT	CASSSDRGRDTEAFF
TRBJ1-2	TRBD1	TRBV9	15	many	TGTGCCAGCAGCGTAGGTGGGACAGGGCTATATGGCTACACCTTC	CASSVGGTGLYGYTF
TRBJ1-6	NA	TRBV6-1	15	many	TGTGCCAGCAGCGCAGGGTTCGCCGGGAATTCACCCCTCCACTTT	CASSAGFAGNSPLHF
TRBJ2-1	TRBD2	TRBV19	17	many	TGTGCCAGTAGTATAGCCGCTAGCGGGGAGAGGGACAATGAGCAGTTCTTC	CASSIAASGERDNEQFF
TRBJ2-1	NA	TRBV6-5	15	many	TGTGCCAGCTCGAGAGGGGCCCGGTCCTACAATGAGCAGTTCTTC	CASSRGARSYNEQFF
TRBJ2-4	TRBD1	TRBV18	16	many	TGTGCCAGCTCATCTCGGGACAGTCCGAACCTAAACATTCAGTACTTC	CASSSRDSPNLNIQYF
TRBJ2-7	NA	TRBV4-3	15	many	TGCGCCAGCAGCCAAGATGTCGGACAAGGCTACGAGCAGTACTTC	CASSQDVGQGYEQYF
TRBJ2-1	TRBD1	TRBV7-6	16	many	TGTGCCAGCAGCCCCTGGGAGGGACAGGGCTACAATGAGCAGTTCTTC	CASSPWEGQGYNEQFF
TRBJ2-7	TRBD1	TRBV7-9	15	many	TGTGCCAGCAGCTTAGTCACGGGACAGGGGGACGAGCAGTACTTC	CASSLVTGQGDEQYF
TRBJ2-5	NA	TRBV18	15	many	TGTGCCAGCTCACCAGAGGCTGGTAACCTAGAGACCCAGTACTTC	CASSPEAGNLETQYF
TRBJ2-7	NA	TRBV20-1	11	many	TGCAGTGCTAGGGACAACTACGAGCAGTACTTC	CSARDNYEQYF
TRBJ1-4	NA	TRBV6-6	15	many	TGTGCCAGCAGTTACGGGGGCGCGGCTAATGAAAAACTGTTTTTT	CASSYGGAANEKLFF
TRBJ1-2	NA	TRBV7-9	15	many	TGTGCCAGCAGCCTCGCCCCCCAGACAGACCACGGCTACACCTTC	CASSLAPQTDHGYTF
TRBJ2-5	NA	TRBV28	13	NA	TGTGCCAGCATGGGGTTTGGGGGGGAGACCCAGTACTTC	CASMGFGGETQYF
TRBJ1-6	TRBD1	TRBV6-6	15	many	TGTGCCAGCAGTTACGCCGACAGGGGGCGCGGGGTCCTCCACTTT	CASSYADRGRGVLHF
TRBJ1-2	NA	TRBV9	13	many	TGTGCCAGCAGCGCCGCAGGGTTTGATGGCTACACCTTC	CASSAAGFDGYTF
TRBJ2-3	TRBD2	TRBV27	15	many	TGTGCCAGCAGTTCCGCGGGGGGTCCCACAGATACGCAGTATTTT	CASSSAGGPTDTQYF
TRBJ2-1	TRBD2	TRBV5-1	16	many	TGCGCCAGCAGCCCCGGCCCGGGGGGGGTCTACAATGAGCAGTTCTTC	CASSPGPGGVYNEQFF
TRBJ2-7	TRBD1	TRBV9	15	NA	TGTGCCAGCAGCCCTAGCACGACAGGGTACCACGAGCAGTACTTC	CASSPSTTGYHEQYF
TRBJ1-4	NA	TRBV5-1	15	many	TGCGCCAGCAGCTTGGCCTCGGGGTCCAATGAAAAACTGTTTTTT	CASSLASGSNEKLFF
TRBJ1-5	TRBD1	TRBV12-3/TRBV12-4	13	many	TGTGCCAGCAGCCGACAGGGACCGGAGCCCCAGCATTTT	CASSRQGPEPQHF
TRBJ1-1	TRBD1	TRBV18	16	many	TGTGCCAGCTCAGCAAAATCCAGGACAGGGGGCAATGAAGCTTTCTTT	CASSAKSRTGGNEAFF
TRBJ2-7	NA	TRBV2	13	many	TGTGCCAGCAGTGAAGGGGCCCCCTACGAGCAGTACTTC	CASSEGAPYEQYF
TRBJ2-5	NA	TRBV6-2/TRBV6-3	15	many	TGTGCCAGCAGTTACTCAGGGGTTAGGCAAGAGACCCAGTACTTC	CASSYSGVRQETQYF
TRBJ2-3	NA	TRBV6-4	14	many	TGTGCCAGCAGTGACGCCAGAAATACAGATACGCAGTATTTT	CASSDARNTDTQYF
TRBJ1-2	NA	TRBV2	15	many	TGTGCCAGCAGCGAGAACAGGGTGTCGAGCTATGGCTACACCTTC	CASSENRVSSYGYTF
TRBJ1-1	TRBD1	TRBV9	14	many	TGTGCCAGCAGCGCGACAGGGGTTAGGGCTGAAGCTTTCTTT	CASSATGVRAEAFF
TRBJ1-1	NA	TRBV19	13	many	TGTGCCAGTCGGGAGGGGCTGAACACTGAAGCTTTCTTT	CASREGLNTEAFF
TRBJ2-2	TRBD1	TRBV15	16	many	TGTGCCACCAGCAGAGGGGGACAGGGGAGGGACGGGGAGCTGTTTTTT	CATSRGGQGRDGELFF
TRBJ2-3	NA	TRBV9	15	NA	TGTGCCAGCAGCGTAGTGGGCAGTAGCACAGATACGCAGTATTTT	CASSVVGSSTDTQYF
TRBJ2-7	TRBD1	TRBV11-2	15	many	TGTGCCAGCAGGTCCCCGGGACAGGGCTCCTACGAGCAGTACTTC	CASRSPGQGSYEQYF
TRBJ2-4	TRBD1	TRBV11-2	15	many	TGTGCCAGCAGCTTAAAGGGGGACAGGGGGAACATTCAGTACTTC	CASSLKGDRGNIQYF
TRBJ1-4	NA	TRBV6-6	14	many	TGTGCCAGCAACACAAGGACAGAAGGCGAAAAACTGTTTTTT	CASNTRTEGEKLFF